The clone carrying this T cell receptor beta chain has ten or more counts. The sample originates from a study of T cells of healthy individuals. Germline CDR1 reads SGHVS; CDR2 reads FQNEAQ. With V trimmed by 2 bases and J by 8 bases, 11 bases remained unmatched. The CDR3 runs 15 residues. TCRdb fed the 5' RACE reads into MiXCR, producing one record per CDR3 protein. The sample contains 50,000 to 55,000 distinct CDR3 sequences, roughly 14% of which appear only once. This chain connects TRBV7-8 to TRBJ1-2; 7 bases are a match to TRBD1. The TCR sequence derives from a human donor in good health. DNA of the CDR3: TGTGCCAGCAGCTTATCCCTAGGACAGGTATCCGGCTACACCTTC. Translation: CASSLSLGQVSGYTF.